This T cell receptor (beta chain) was retrieved from a study of identical twins. CDR3 length: 12 amino acids. Between the trimmed V and J ends, which lost 7 bases and 7 bases, there was a span of 13 bases. This clonotype was picked up many times. Using its own MiXCR run on the 5' RACE reads, TCRdb lists one record per CDR3 protein. The sample shows under 800,000 distinct CDR3 sequences, around 20% of them seen only once. Separately, the same data were catalogued under a study of T cells expressing NK-cell markers.

This TCR derives from a young woman in good health. J is TRBJ2-5 and V is TRBV12-3 or TRBV12-4; D remains unclear. Sequenced input: PBMCs. CDR3 in DNA: TGTGCCAGCAAAGGCCCCGAAGGGACCCAGTACTTC. It is translated as CASKGPEGTQYF.